This TCR beta chain comes out of a study of T-cell reconstitution after alpha-beta-depleted transplantation in children. Molecular barcoding with unique molecular identifiers was used for the TCRbeta library. MiXCR, applied by TCRdb to the PCR reads, yields one record per CDR3 protein. Of some 550,000 distinct CDR3 sequences in the sample, around 18% were seen once. The sequence came from a human donor who donated a stem cell graft to a child with acute lymphoblastic leukemia. The starting material was PBMCs from the stem cell graft donor, obtained from the stem cell graft.

This CDR3 reads CASSQDLRAVRETQYF. The CDR3 DNA reads as TGTGCCAGCAGCCAAGATTTAAGAGCGGTCAGAGAGACCCAGTACTTC. The V and J genes are TRBV4-2 and TRBJ2-5; TRBD2 might be the D (5 bases). V was trimmed by 0 bases and J by 4 bases, leaving 15 bases between them. From germline, CDR1 is LGHNA and CDR2 YNFKEQ. The CDR3 sequence is 16 residues long.